This T cell receptor (beta chain) is drawn from a study of blood T cell repertoires in COVID-19. Study-level information: PBMCs, B-cell-depleted T cells, or T cells provided the cDNA or gDNA that made up the material.

CDR3 length equals 13 residues. V dropped 2 bases and J dropped 6 bases, with 10 bases sitting between them. Clones were sequenced by immunoSEQ multiplex PCR, and TCRdb holds only the in-frame ones, with some missing. Among under 75,000 clones listed, around 67% were seen once. This clonotype originated in a man aged 55 to 70 with acute or convalescent COVID-19. The genes are TRBV12-3 or TRBV12-4 and TRBJ1-2, with D possibly being TRBD1 (5 bases). Material: peripheral blood. The CDR3 region is CASSLQQGNGYTF. CDR3 nucleotides: TGTGCCAGCAGTTTACAGCAGGGAAATGGCTACACCTTC.